The TCR beta chain under discussion was sequenced for a study of T cells after yellow fever vaccination (dated by TCRdb to the late 2010s). Describing the broader study: Libraries from fractions with low cell numbers were prepared with the SMART-Seq v4 Ultra Low Input RNA kit. To follow T-cell clones before and after both primary and booster YFV17D yellow fever vaccination, bulk TCR alpha and beta repertoires underwent longitudinal sequencing. Two healthy male donors, one aged 18 to 30 and one aged 30 to 40 years, were included in the cohort. Blood samples were taken at several timepoints before and after primary and secondary immunization, and bulk PBMC replicates and cell subsets were isolated. The full study reports these points: A small fraction of clonotypes appeared in both the CD4 and CD8 compartments, likely as a result of convergent recombination. Compared with the primary T-cell response, the secondary T-cell response was weaker but faster, peaking on day 5 rather than day 15. After the booster, most of the clones that had expanded following primary vaccination were detected again (approximately 96% of CD4 and roughly 90% of CD8), which suggests that memory was broadly maintained. FACS-sorted repertoires could contain abundant contaminating clonotypes from the bulk population, so computational filtering was required. Only two donors were included in the study, so the extent to which the findings can be generalized is limited.

Taken with the paper, the label for treatment or condition translates to: live attenuated yellow fever vaccine strain. A standard Ficoll-Paque protocol was used to isolate PBMCs from peripheral blood. Dynabeads CD4 and CD8 positive selection kits were used to isolate CD4 and CD8 T-cell fractions. TriZol was used to extract RNA from bulk PBMCs, CD4 and CD8 fractions, and dextramer-positive and dextramer-negative fractions. The CDR3 holds 16 amino acids from the cysteine to the phenylalanine. The sequence is cut down to CDR3 DNA, 48 bases in frame from base 1. CDR1 and CDR2 (ENHRY, SYGVKD) derive from the germline V gene. V drops 0 bases and J drops 0 bases, leaving 9 bases in between. As concerns this clonotype: Its specific antigen is unknown. Qualities for individual bases were not recorded, and no much larger clone is one base off.

Synthesis of TCR cDNA relied on 5'RACE template switching, a step that introduced a universal primer site along with unique molecular identifiers. Priming for cDNA synthesis came from both the TCR alpha and TCR beta constant segments. Library amplification involved two PCR steps, and the second step added sample barcodes and sequencing adapters. Sequencing of libraries was done on Illumina HiSeq 2500 (2x100 bp) or NovaSeq (2x150 bp). On the authors' methods: MIGEC was used to demultiplex reads and collapse the reads into UMI consensus sequences, and MiXCR was used for V(D)J alignment. Clonotypes responding to the vaccine were identified with edgeR on replicate PBMC samples, with the criteria of FDR below 0.01 and a log2 fold change above 5 up to day 15. CD4 or CD8 identity was assigned to each bulk clonotype according to whether the clonotype was present at higher abundance in the sequenced CD4 repertoire or the sequenced CD8 repertoire. TCRdb reanalyzed the raw reads on its own, using fastp at Q25 for trimming and MiXCR for clone calling, and kept in-frame beta chains. Merged by CDR3 protein, the rows form single entries marked with the most common genes and DNA. TCRdb's processing, not the study's, gives the V and J calls here. Present in this sample are some 130,000 distinct CDR3 sequences, approximately 6.6% of which were seen just once. The ten largest make up more than 0.6% of the sample.

The chain is made from TRBV10-3 and TRBJ2-4; the D gene is possibly TRBD1 or TRBD2, with 5 bases matching each. The sample here was CD4+ T cells sorted from PBMCs, taken 10 days after the yellow fever booster vaccination. This sequence was found in a man aged 30 to 45 who received the YFV17D yellow fever vaccine. CDR3 region: CAISESAGTAKNIQYF. The nucleotide sequence is given as TGTGCCATCAGTGAGTCGGCCGGGACAGCCAAAAACATTCAGTACTTC.